The clone carrying this TCR beta chain was detected only a few times. The sample originates from a study of cytomegalovirus exposure and HLA in healthy donors. The germline CDR1 and CDR2 sequences are SEHNR and FQNEAQ (reference sequence). The CDR3 runs 12 residues. V gave up 2 bases and J gave up 7 bases, with 8 bases separating them. The donors were members of the validation cohort, which comprised 120 subjects and was separate from the first cohort of roughly 700 subjects. Libraries were prepared by immunoSEQ multiplex PCR; TCRdb keeps only in-frame clonotypes and omits some of them. The top ten clones hold around 0.91% of a sample with 250,000 to 400,000 clones, roughly 86% of them seen once.

Material for sequencing was PBMCs. The chain links TRBV7-9 to TRBJ1-2; D call uncertain. This clonotype was obtained from a man in his thirties or forties in good health and CMV-seronegative. The CDR3 DNA reads as TGTGCCAGCAGCTTAACCTATGGTGGCTACACCTTC. Translation: CASSLTYGGYTF. Full variable domain (missing parts from reference TRBV7-9 and TRBJ1-2): DTGVSQNPRHKITKRGQNVTFRCDPISEHNRLYWYRQTLGQGPEFLTYFQNEAQLEKSRLLSDRFSAERPKGSFSTLEIQRTEQGDSAMYLCASSLTYGGYTFGSGTRLTVV.